These 12 T cell receptor beta chains originate from one sample sequenced in a study of T cells in Graves' hyperthyroidism and ophthalmopathy. RNA transcripts provided the source from which TCR beta CDR3 regions were amplified. The study used the HTBI primer set for a first-round RT-PCR of the TCR CDR3. One entry per CDR3 protein, called by TCRdb with MiXCR from the multiplex PCR reads. The sample holds fewer than 350,000 distinct CDR3 sequences, roughly 14% seen once. The sample was blood. These receptors were collected from a woman younger than 45 with Graves' hyperthyroidism that later progressed to Graves' ophthalmopathy.

This clonotype was counted ten times or more. This chain connects TRBV27 to TRBJ2-7; 7 bases fit TRBD1. V shed 3 bases, J shed 6 bases, and the junction held 5 bases outside the gene matches. Germline V gives CDR1 MNHEY, CDR2 SMNVEV (reference sequence). The CDR3 length is 13 residues. Written as DNA, the CDR3 is TGTGCCAGCAGTTTCGGGTACAGGGGCGAGCAGTACTTC. Translation gives CASSFGYRGEQYF.

The chain recombines TRBV19 with TRBJ2-2; 7 positions agree with TRBD2. CDR3 length equals 15 residues. Germline-derived CDR1 and CDR2 are LNHDA and SQIVND (reference sequence). Unmatched junction bases numbered 9, after V lost 7 bases and J lost 4 bases. As DNA, the CDR3 is TGTGCCAGTATTGGGCGGGAGAAGAGCACCGGGGAGCTGTTTTTT. The encoded protein is CASIGREKSTGELFF.

This clonotype was seen repeatedly, ten times or more. The chain carries TRBV6-1 and TRBJ1-1; D unclear. The CDR3 is made up of 15 amino acids. The germline V and J ends were trimmed by 6 bases and 2 bases, with 16 bases remaining between them. Germline loops: CDR1 MNHNS, CDR2 SASEGT. The CDR3 DNA reads as TGTGCCAGCAGCCCGCAGATCGGCGTTAACACTGAAGCTTTCTTT. Its translation is CASSPQIGVNTEAFF.

This clonotype was seen many times. This sequence joins TRBV30 and TRBJ1-1, with TRBD1 matching 8 bases. V lost 7 bases to trimming and J lost 11 bases; unmatched junction nucleotides: 9. Per germline, CDR1 GTSNPN and CDR2 SVGIG (reference sequence). The CDR3 loop spans 11 amino acids. CDR3 DNA sequence: TGTGCCTTATGGACAGGGCTAAGGGCTTTCTTT. Amino acid sequence: CALWTGLRAFF.

The J gene is TRBJ2-7, the V gene TRBV7-8; tentatively, D is TRBD2 (5 bases). V shed 8 bases and J shed 2 bases, with 19 bases lying between them. The CDR3 totals 15 residues. Germline V gene lookup returns CDR1 SGHVS and CDR2 FQNEAQ. The DNA of the CDR3 is TGTGCCAGCCTGGCAGTTTATGACGGGGCCTACGAGCAGTACTTC. It is translated as CASLAVYDGAYEQYF.

This clonotype was recorded many times. The chain is built from TRBV6-1 and TRBJ2-5; D is unresolved. CDR1 and CDR2 from the germline V gene are MNHNS and SASEGT. V was trimmed by 6 bases and J by 5 bases, leaving 13 bases between them. This CDR3 has 13 residues. The CDR3 DNA follows: TGTGCCAGCAGCCCTCGGGTGGGGGAGACCCAGTACTTC. Protein sequence: CASSPRVGETQYF.

This clonotype showed up many times. The V and J genes are TRBV29-1 and TRBJ1-1; 12 bases are shared with TRBD1. The germline V gene has CDR1 SQVTM and CDR2 ANQGSEA. This CDR3 contains 15 residues. The V gene end was trimmed by 5 bases and the J gene end by 2 bases; junction bases not matched to a gene: 6. The CDR3, as DNA: TGCAGCGTTCCCCGGGACAGGGGGCCCAACACTGAAGCTTTCTTT. This encodes CSVPRDRGPNTEAFF.

The genes are TRBV19 and TRBJ1-1; 7 positions agree with TRBD1. V lost 7 bases and J lost 5; bases outside the gene matches: 10. The CDR3 spans 14 residues. CDR1 is LNHDA, CDR2 SQIVND, per germline (reference sequence). CDR3 sequence: CASTRTGGGTEAFF. In DNA form, the CDR3 reads TGTGCCAGTACGCGGACAGGAGGCGGAACTGAAGCTTTCTTT.

Ten or more counts support this clonotype. CDR3 DNA: TGTGCCAGCAGCGGCAATTGGGGGACCCAGTACTTC. Translation: CASSGNWGTQYF. J is TRBJ2-5 and V is TRBV7-2; D remains ambiguous. CDR1 is SGHTA, CDR2 FQGNSA, per germline. CDR3 size: 12 residues. Trimming cost V 5 bases and J 7 bases, with 11 bases left between them.

There are many counts of this clonotype. The chain employs TRBV12-3 or TRBV12-4 and TRBJ1-2; D is unclear. With 7 bases removed from V and 4 bases from J, the gap between germline ends came to 13 bases. The CDR3 is 13 residues long. The CDR3 region has the DNA TGTGCCAGCACCTCTGCTGACGGCTATGGCTACACCTTC. It codes for CASTSADGYGYTF.

This clonotype has at least ten counts. V and J are TRBV28 and TRBJ2-1, with D uncertain. The CDR3 is 14 amino acids. V lost 6 bases and J 7 bases, leaving 16 bases between the germline ends. The germline CDR1 and CDR2 sequences are MDHEN and SYDVKM. The CDR3 DNA is TGTGCCAGCAGGCGATCGTGGGGTTTGAATGAGCAGTTCTTC. Encoded protein: CASRRSWGLNEQFF. Full variable domain (outside the CDR3, taken from reference TRBV28 and TRBJ2-1): DVKVTQSSRYLVKRTGEKVFLECVQDMDHENMFWYRQDPGLGLRLIYFSYDVKMKEKGDIPEGYSVSREKKERFSLILESASTNQTSMYLCASRRSWGLNEQFFGPGTRLTVL.

This clonotype was observed a few times. The V call is TRBV7-9, the J call TRBJ2-7; 9 bases align to TRBD1. CDR1 SEHNR and CDR2 FQNEAQ come from the germline V gene (reference sequence). The ends lost 6 bases at V and 6 bases at J; junction bases unmatched: 6. The CDR3 consists of 13 residues. The DNA for the CDR3 is TGTGCCAGCAGTTTCGACAGGGGGATCGAGCAGTACTTC. Residues: CASSFDRGIEQYF.